The 9 T cell receptor beta chains below were found in one sample sequenced in a study of chemoradiotherapy in HPV16-positive cancers (dated 2022 in TCRdb). The library came from the immunoSEQ multiplex PCR assay. TCRdb holds this immuneACCESS table with in-frame rearrangements only. Some clones are missing; in checked studies, unresolved V genes explain under half, and the rest has no known cause. For this sample there are 3,600 or so clones; over 85% appear just once. Roughly 1.9% of the sample is in the top ten clones. The sample here was taken from a patient who underwent chemoradiotherapy. These receptors were obtained from a human donor with HPV-associated anogenital cancer.

V and J are TRBV29-1 and TRBJ2-5; TRBD1 matches 12 bases. The CDR3 loop spans 14 amino acids. The V gene end was trimmed by 5 bases and the J gene end by 1 base; junction bases not matched to a gene: 2. Germline loops: CDR1 SQVTM, CDR2 ANQGSEA. CDR3 bases: TGCAGCGTTAGGGACAGGGGGCTCCAAGAGACCCAGTACTTC. This encodes CSVRDRGLQETQYF. The full variable domain, rest sourced from reference TRBV29-1 and TRBJ2-5, is SAVISQKPSRDICQRGTSLTIQCQVDSQVTMMFWYRQQPGQSLTLIATANQGSEATYESGFVIDKFPISRPNLTFSTLTVSNMSPEDSSIYLCSVRDRGLQETQYFGPGTRLLVL.

The J gene is TRBJ2-1, the V gene TRBV6-1, with D perhaps matching TRBD1 or TRBD2 (7 bases each). The CDR3 totals 15 residues. V was pared by 11 bases and J by 7 bases, with 24 bases between. CDR1 is MNHNS, CDR2 SASEGT, per germline. The CDR3 reads CAGHPKRQGGNEQFF. DNA for the CDR3: TGTGCCGGCCACCCAAAGCGACAGGGAGGGAATGAGCAGTTCTTC.

This chain joins TRBV6-5 and TRBJ1-4; tentative D call: TRBD1 (5 bases). The germline gives CDR1 MNHEY, CDR2 SVGAGI. This CDR3 has 14 residues. V lost 5 bases, J lost 7 bases, and 14 bases lay in between. DNA of the CDR3: TGTGCCAGCAGTAGAGGCCCCGGGGGTGAAAAACTGTTTTTT. It translates to CASSRGPGGEKLFF.

V usage is TRBV20-1 and J usage is TRBJ2-3; D remains ambiguous. V gave up 1 base and J gave up 4 bases, with 3 bases separating them. The CDR3 sequence is 11 residues long. Germline V gene data show CDR1 as DFQATT and CDR2 as SNEGSKA (reference sequence). The CDR3 DNA sequence: TGCAGTGCTAGAGCGCCAGATACGCAGTATTTT. Its protein is CSARAPDTQYF.

The J gene is TRBJ1-1, the V gene TRBV11-3; maybe TRBD1 (6 bases). In germline, CDR1 is SGHNT, CDR2 YENEEA. The CDR3 extends over 15 amino acids. Trimming removed 3 bases from V and 3 bases from J, with 14 bases in between. The CDR3 here is CASSFGGRGDTEAFF. The CDR3, as DNA: TGTGCCAGCAGCTTTGGGGGCCGAGGGGACACTGAAGCTTTCTTT.

In its sample, this clone was seen once. The gene calls are TRBV5-4 and TRBJ2-5; D not resolved. V was pared by 0 bases and J by 0 bases, with 9 bases between. The CDR3 extends over 15 amino acids. Germline V lookup: CDR1 SGHNT, CDR2 YYREEE (reference sequence). CDR3 coding DNA: TGTGCCAGCAGCTTGGGCATGGGGAACCAAGAGACCCAGTACTTC. This codes for CASSLGMGNQETQYF.

This clone showed up just a few times. J is TRBJ1-1 and V is TRBV6-1; 7 positions agree with TRBD1. Germline trimming cut 6 bases from V and 0 bases from J; bases unmatched to any gene: 7. Germline assignment: CDR1 MNHNS and CDR2 SASEGT. The CDR3 consists of 15 residues. The CDR3 loop reads CASRDRDRVNTEAFF. The CDR3 region has the DNA TGTGCCAGCAGGGACAGAGACAGGGTGAACACTGAAGCTTTCTTT.

The chain joins TRBV4-1 to TRBJ2-1; 12 nucleotides match TRBD2. J gave up 2 bases and V 4 bases, and 6 bases lay outside the gene matches. Germline V gene sequence: CDR1 MGHRA, CDR2 YSYEKL. The CDR3 length is 17 residues. CDR3 loop: CASSPPWTSGTYNEQFF. DNA for the CDR3: TGCGCCAGCAGCCCACCATGGACTAGCGGGACCTACAATGAGCAGTTCTTC.

The chain carries TRBV5-4 and TRBJ2-5; D gene ambiguous. Germline CDR1 is SGHNT and CDR2 is YYREEE (reference sequence). The CDR3 extends over 14 amino acids. The V end lost 2 bases, the J end lost 4 bases, and 12 bases lay between the germline ends. As DNA, the CDR3 is TGTGCCAGCAGCTTAGACCGTCCCAGAGAGACCCAGTACTTC. The encoded protein is CASSLDRPRETQYF.